A selection of T cell receptor beta chains follows, all from one sample in a study of circulating CD8 cells and anti-PD-1 response in melanoma. Via MiXCR, TCRdb re-called the reads, giving one row per CDR3 protein. Of a few hundred distinct CDR3 sequences listed, around 5.3% are singletons. Here the sequenced sample was CD8+ T cells from PBMCs, taken at baseline or after one month of anti-PD-1 therapy (not recorded which). These receptors all stem from a human donor with melanoma. The CDR3 runs from the conserved cysteine through the conserved F or W. D genes are given only for firm matches. Size tells how often a clone was seen (once, few, many) or the class of an expanded clone, and some rows leave it out.

V	size	D	J	CDR3
TRBV28	few	TRBD2	TRBJ2-3	CASSTDVGLADTDTQYF
TRBV6-6	large	-	TRBJ2-7	CASSYEGSSYEQYF
TRBV9	large	-	TRBJ2-1	CASSVVGTSYNEQFF
TRBV19	large	-	TRBJ1-5	CASSINPGRSQHF
TRBV12-3/TRBV12-4	large	-	TRBJ2-7	CASSSQGYEQYF
TRBV2	-	TRBD2	TRBJ2-1	CASPGLAVYNEQFF
TRBV13	large	-	TRBJ2-3	CASSLFSTDTQYF
TRBV7-6	hyperexpanded	-	TRBJ2-1	CASSKLDSYNEQFF
TRBV9	large	-	TRBJ2-1	CASSVTPVGGTSYNEQFF